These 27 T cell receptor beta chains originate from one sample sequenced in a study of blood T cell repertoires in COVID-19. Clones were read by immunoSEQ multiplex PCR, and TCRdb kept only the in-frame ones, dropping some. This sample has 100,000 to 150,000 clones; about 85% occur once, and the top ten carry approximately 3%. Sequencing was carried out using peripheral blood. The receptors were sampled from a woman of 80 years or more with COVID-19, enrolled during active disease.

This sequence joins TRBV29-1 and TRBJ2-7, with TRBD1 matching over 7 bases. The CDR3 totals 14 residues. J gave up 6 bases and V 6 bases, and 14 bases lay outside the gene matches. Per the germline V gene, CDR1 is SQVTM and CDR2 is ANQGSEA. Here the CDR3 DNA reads TGCAGCGTGCCCAAGACAGGGACCTCAAGCGAGCAGTACTTC. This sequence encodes CSVPKTGTSSEQYF.

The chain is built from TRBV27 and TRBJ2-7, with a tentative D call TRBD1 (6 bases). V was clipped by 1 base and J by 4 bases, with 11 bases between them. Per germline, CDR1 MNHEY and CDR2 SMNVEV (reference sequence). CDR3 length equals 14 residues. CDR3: CASSLLGGPYEQYF. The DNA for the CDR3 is TGTGCCAGCAGTTTATTAGGGGGTCCTTACGAGCAGTACTTC.

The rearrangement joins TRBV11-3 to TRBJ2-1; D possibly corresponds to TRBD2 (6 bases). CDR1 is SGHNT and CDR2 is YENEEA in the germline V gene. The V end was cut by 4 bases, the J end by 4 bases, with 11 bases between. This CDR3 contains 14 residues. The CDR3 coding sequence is TGTGCCAGCAGCTCGCGGGACTCTTACAATGAGCAGTTCTTC. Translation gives CASSSRDSYNEQFF.

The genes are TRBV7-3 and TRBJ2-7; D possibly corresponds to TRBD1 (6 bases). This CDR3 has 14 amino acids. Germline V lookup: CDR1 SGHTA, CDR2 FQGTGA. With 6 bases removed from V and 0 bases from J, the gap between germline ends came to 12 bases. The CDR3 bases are TGTGCCAGCAGTCTGGACAGTGCCTCCTACGAGCAGTACTTC. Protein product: CASSLDSASYEQYF.

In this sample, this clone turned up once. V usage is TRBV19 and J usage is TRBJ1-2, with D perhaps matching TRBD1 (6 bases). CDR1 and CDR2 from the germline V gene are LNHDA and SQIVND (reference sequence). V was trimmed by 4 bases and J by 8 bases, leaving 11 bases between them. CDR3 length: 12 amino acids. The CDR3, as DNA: TGTGCCAGTAGTAGTGGGGGCCAGGGCTACACCTTC. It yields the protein CASSSGGQGYTF.

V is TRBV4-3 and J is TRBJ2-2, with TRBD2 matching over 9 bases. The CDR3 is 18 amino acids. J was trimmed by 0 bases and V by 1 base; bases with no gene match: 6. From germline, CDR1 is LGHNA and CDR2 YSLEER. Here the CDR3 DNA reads TGCGCCAGCAGCCAAGTATGGGCGGGAGGGTCGAACACCGGGGAGCTGTTTTTT. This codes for CASSQVWAGGSNTGELFF.

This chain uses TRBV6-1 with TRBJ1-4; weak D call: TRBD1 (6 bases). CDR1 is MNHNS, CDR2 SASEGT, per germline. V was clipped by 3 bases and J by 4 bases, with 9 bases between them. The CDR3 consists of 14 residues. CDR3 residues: CASSEGQLNEKLFF. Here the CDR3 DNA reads TGTGCCAGCAGTGAGGGACAACTTAATGAAAAACTGTTTTTT.

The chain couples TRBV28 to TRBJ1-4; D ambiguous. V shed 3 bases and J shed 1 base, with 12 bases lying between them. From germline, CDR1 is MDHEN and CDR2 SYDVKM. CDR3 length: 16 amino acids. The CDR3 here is CASSLEGLVTNEKLFF. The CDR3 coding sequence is TGTGCCAGCAGTTTGGAGGGCTTGGTAACTAATGAAAAACTGTTTTTT.

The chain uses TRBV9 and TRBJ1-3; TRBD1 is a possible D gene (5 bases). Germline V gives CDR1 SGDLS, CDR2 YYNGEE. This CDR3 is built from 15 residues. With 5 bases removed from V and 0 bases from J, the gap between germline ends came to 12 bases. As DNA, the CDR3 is TGTGCCAGCAGTCCTACAGGTGTCTCTGGAAACACCATATATTTT. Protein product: CASSPTGVSGNTIYF.

CDR3 residues: CASRPLAGVMGEQYF. The CDR3 DNA reads TGTGCCAGCCGGCCTCTAGCGGGAGTAATGGGCGAGCAGTACTTC. This chain uses TRBV6-5 with TRBJ2-7; 10 bases fit TRBD2. Germline V CDR1 and CDR2: MNHEY, SVGAGI. V lost 8 bases and J lost 6; bases outside the gene matches: 13. The CDR3 extends over 15 amino acids.

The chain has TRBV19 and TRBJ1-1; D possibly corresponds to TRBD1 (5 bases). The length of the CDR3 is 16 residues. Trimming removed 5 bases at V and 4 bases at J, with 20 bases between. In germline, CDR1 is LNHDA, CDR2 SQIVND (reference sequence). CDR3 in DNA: TGTGCCAGTAGTCCAATTTCAGGGAATTGGGTCACTGAAGCTTTCTTT. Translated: CASSPISGNWVTEAFF.

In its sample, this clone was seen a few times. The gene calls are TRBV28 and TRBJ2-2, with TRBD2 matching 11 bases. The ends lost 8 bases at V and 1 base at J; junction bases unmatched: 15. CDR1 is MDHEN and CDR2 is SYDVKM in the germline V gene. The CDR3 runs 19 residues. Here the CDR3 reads CASGNRVRLAGLNTGELFF. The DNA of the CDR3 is TGTGCCAGCGGCAACAGGGTCAGACTAGCGGGGTTGAACACCGGGGAGCTGTTTTTT.

CDR3: CASSPPFSLNTEAFF. In nucleotides, the CDR3 is TGTGCCAGCAGCCCCCCGTTTTCCTTGAACACTGAAGCTTTCTTT. This chain joins TRBV3-1 (or the pseudogene TRBV3-2) and TRBJ1-1; no firm D call. V shed 4 bases and J shed 0 bases, with 12 bases lying between them. The germline gives CDR1 LGHDT, CDR2 YNNKEL (reference sequence). The CDR3 is 15 amino acids.

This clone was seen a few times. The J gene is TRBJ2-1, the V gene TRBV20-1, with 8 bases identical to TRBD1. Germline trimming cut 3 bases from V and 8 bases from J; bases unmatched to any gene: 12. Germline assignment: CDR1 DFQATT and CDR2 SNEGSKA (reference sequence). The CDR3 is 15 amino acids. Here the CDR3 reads CSASPGQVRWHEQFF. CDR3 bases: TGCAGTGCTAGTCCGGGACAGGTTAGGTGGCATGAGCAGTTCTTC.

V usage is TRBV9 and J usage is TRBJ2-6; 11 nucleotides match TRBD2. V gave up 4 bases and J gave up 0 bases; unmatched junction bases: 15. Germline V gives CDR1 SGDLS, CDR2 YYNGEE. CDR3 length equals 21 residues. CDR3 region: CASSPHGGTSGGGSGANVLTF. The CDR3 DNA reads TGTGCCAGCAGCCCCCACGGCGGAACTAGCGGGGGCGGCTCTGGGGCCAACGTCCTGACTTTC.

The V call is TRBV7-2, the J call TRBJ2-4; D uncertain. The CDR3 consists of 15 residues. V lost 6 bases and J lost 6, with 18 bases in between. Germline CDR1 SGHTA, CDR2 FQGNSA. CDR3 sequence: CASRDQEFPSNIQYF. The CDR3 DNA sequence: TGTGCCAGCAGGGATCAGGAATTTCCCTCAAACATTCAGTACTTC.

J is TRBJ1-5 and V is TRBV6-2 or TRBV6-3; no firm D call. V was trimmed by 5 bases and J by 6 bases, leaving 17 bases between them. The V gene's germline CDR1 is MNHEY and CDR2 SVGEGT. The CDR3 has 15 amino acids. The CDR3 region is CASSTGTAVGQPQHF. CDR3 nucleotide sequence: TGTGCCAGCAGTACCGGAACAGCAGTCGGTCAGCCCCAGCATTTT.

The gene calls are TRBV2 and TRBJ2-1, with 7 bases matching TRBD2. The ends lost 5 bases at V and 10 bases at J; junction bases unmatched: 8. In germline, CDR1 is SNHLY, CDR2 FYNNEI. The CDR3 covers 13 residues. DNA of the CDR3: TGTGCCAGCAGTTCACTAGGGGAGGGGGAGCAGTTCTTC. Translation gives CASSSLGEGEQFF.

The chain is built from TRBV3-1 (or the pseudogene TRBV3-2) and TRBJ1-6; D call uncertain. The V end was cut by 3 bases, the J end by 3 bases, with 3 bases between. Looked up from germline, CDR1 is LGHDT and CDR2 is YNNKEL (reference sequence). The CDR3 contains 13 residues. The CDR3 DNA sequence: TGTGCCAGCAGCCAGTACTATAATTCACCCCTCCACTTT. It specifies CASSQYYNSPLHF.

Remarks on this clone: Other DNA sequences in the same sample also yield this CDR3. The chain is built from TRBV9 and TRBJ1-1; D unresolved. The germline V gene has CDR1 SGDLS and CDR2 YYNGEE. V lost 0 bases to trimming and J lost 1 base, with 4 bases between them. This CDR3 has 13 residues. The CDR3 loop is CASSVAGNTEAFF. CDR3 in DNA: TGTGCCAGCAGCGTAGCCGGGAACACTGAAGCTTTCTTT.

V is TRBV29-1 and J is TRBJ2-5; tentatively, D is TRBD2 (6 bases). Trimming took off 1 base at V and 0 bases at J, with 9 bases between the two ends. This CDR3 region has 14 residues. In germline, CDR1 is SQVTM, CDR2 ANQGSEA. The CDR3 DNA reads TGCAGCGTTGAAGTTGGGACTTACCAAGAGACCCAGTACTTC. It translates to CSVEVGTYQETQYF.

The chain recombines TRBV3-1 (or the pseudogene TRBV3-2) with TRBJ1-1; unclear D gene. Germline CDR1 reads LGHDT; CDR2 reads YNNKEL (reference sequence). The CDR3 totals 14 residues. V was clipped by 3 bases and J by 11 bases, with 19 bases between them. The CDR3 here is CASSQGSDRSEAFF. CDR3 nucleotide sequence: TGTGCCAGCAGCCAGGGCAGTGATCGGTCCGAGGCTTTCTTT.

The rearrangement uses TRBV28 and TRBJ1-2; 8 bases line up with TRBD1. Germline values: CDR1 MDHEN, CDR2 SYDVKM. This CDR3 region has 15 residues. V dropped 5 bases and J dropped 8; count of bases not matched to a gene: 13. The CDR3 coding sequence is TGTGCCAGCAGTACCCGGACAGGGTTGATCGTCGGCTACACCTTC. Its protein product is CASSTRTGLIVGYTF.

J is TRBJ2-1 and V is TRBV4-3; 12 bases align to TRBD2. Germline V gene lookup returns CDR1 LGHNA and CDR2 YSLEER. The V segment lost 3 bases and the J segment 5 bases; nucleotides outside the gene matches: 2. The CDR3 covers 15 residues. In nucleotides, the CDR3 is TGCGCCAGCAGCCAGCTAGCGGGAGGGAACAATGAGCAGTTCTTC. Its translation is CASSQLAGGNNEQFF.

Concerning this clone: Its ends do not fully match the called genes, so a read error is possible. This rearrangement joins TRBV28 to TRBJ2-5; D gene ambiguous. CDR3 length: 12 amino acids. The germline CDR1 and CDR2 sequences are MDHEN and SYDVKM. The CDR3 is CASSVWSETRYF. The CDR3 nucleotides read TGTGCCAGCAGCGTTTGGTCGGAGACCCGGTACTTC.

The CDR3 region has the DNA TGTGCCAGCAGCACGACAGGGGCTGGCTATGGCTACACCTTC. It yields the protein CASSTTGAGYGYTF. The chain employs TRBV7-9 and TRBJ1-2, with 8 bases fitting TRBD1. CDR1 SEHNR and CDR2 FQNEAQ come from the germline V gene (reference sequence). The V and J ends lost 5 bases and 4 bases, in that order; junction bases with no gene match: 6. There are 14 residues in the CDR3.

CDR3 in DNA: TGTGCCAGCAGTTTCGGACAGGGGGTCGGCACCGGGGAGCTGTTTTTT. Translating it yields CASSFGQGVGTGELFF. The chain employs TRBV6-5 and TRBJ2-2; 10 bases align to TRBD1. V shed 4 bases and J 4 bases; nucleotides not matched to a gene: 6. CDR3 length: 16 residues. Germline values: CDR1 MNHEY, CDR2 SVGAGI.